Detailed here is one T cell receptor (beta chain). Antigen specificity is unknown. RNA transcripts were the template for amplifying TCR beta CDR3 regions. Researchers ran a first-round RT-PCR on the TCR CDR3 using the HTBI primer set. Each CDR3 protein gets one entry after TCRdb re-called the multiplex PCR reads with MiXCR. The profile shows fewer than 900,000 distinct CDR3 sequences, about 19% of them singletons. This sample was taken from a study of T cells in Graves' hyperthyroidism and ophthalmopathy. The CDR3 covers 18 residues. CDR1 SGHAT and CDR2 FQNNGV come from the germline V gene. The V end lost 1 base, the J end lost 0 bases, and 15 bases lay between the germline ends. Findings and caveats of the study: Most thyroid clonotypes that were expanded above 0.001 also turned up in blood.

Uncontrolled infection, other autoimmune disease, pregnancy or lactation barred patients from enrollment. Diagnostic assessment was based on clinical symptoms, serum thyroxine and TRAb, thyroid ultrasound and orbital computed tomography. PBMCs were sourced from roughly 10 ml fresh peripheral blood. The specimen sequenced was blood. V and J are TRBV11-2 and TRBJ2-2; either TRBD1 or TRBD2 may fit D (6 bases each). The TCR was taken from a woman between 50 and 59 years old with Graves' hyperthyroidism that later progressed to Graves' ophthalmopathy. The CDR3 protein is CASSLVAGGLSNTGELFF. CDR3 bases: TGTGCCAGCAGCTTAGTCGCCGGGGGCCTTTCGAACACCGGGGAGCTGTTTTTT.